This TCR beta chain stems from a study of T cells in Graves' hyperthyroidism and ophthalmopathy. This clonotype was seen repeatedly, ten times or more. Researchers took RNA transcripts and amplified the TCR beta CDR3 regions from them. HTBI primers were employed in a first-round RT-PCR of the TCR CDR3. Each CDR3 protein gets one entry after TCRdb re-called the multiplex PCR reads with MiXCR. The sample holds approximately 380,000 distinct CDR3 sequences, over 13% seen once. Trimming cost V 5 bases and J 4 bases, with 17 bases left between them. Germline V gene lookup returns CDR1 SGHAT and CDR2 FQDESV (reference sequence). CDR3 length: 15 residues.

This sequence originates from a man aged 45-65 years with Graves' ophthalmopathy. The chain has TRBV11-1 and TRBJ2-5, with D perhaps assigned TRBD1 or TRBD2 (6 bases each). The sample consisted of blood. The CDR3 sequence: CASSPSGAFRETQYF. In DNA, the CDR3 is TGTGCCAGCAGCCCTTCGGGGGCGTTTCGAGAGACCCAGTACTTC. The full variable domain, in which reference TRBV11-1 and TRBJ2-5 provide the parts outside the CDR3, is EAEVAQSPRYKITEKSQAVAFWCDPISGHATLYWYRQILGQGPELLVQFQDESVVDDSQLPKDRFSAERLKGVDSTLKIQPAELGDSAMYLCASSPSGAFRETQYFGPGTRLLVL.